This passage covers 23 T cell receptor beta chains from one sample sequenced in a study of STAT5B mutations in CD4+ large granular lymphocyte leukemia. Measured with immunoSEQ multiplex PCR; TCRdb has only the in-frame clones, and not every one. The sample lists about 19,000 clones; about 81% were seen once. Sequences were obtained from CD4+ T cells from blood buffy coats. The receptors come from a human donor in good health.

The CDR3 reads CASSEPRQGPPEAFF. The CDR3 DNA follows: TGTGCCAGCAGTGAACCCCGCCAGGGACCCCCTGAAGCTTTCTTT. V usage is TRBV6-1 and J usage is TRBJ1-1; D is perhaps TRBD1 (5 bases). The germline V gene has CDR1 MNHNS and CDR2 SASEGT. The CDR3 loop spans 15 amino acids. Trimming cost V 2 bases and J 6 bases, with 16 bases left between them.

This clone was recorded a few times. The CDR3 loop reads CASSEEGPSTDTQYF. Written as DNA, the CDR3 is TGTGCCAGCAGTGAGGAAGGGCCTAGCACAGATACGCAGTATTTT. The V call is TRBV25-1, the J call TRBJ2-3; D ambiguous. The CDR3 consists of 15 residues. Trimming pared 3 bases from V and 0 bases from J, leaving 10 bases between. The germline V gene has CDR1 MGHDK and CDR2 SYGVNS.

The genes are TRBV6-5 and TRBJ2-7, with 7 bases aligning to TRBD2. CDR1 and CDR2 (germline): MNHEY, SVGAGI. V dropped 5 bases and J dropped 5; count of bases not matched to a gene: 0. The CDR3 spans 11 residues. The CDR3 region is CASSGGDEQYF. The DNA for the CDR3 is TGTGCCAGCAGTGGGGGGGACGAGCAGTACTTC.

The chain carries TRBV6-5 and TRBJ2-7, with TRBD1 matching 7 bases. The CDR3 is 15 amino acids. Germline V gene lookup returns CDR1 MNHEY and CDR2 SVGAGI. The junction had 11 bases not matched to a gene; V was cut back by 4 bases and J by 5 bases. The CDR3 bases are TGTGCCAGCAGTTCCCGCGCCTTACAGGGGCACGAGCAGTACTTC. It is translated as CASSSRALQGHEQYF.

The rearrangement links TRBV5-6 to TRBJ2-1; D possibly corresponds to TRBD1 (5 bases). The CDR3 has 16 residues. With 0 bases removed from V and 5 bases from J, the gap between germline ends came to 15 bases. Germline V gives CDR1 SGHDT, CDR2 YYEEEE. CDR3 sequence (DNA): TGTGCCAGCAGCTTGGCCAGGGCTAGGCCCCACAATGAGCAGTTCTTC. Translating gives CASSLARARPHNEQFF.

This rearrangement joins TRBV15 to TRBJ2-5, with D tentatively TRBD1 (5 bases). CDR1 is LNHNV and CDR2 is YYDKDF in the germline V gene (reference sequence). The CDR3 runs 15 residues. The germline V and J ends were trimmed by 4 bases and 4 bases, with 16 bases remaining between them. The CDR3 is CATSIQGFRGETQYF. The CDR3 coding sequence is TGTGCCACCAGCATCCAGGGATTCCGAGGAGAGACCCAGTACTTC.

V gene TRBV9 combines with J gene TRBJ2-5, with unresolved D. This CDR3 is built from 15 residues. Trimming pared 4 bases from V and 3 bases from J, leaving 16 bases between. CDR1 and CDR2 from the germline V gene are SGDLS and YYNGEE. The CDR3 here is CASSPLDRGEETQYF. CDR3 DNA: TGTGCCAGCAGCCCCCTGGACCGTGGGGAAGAGACCCAGTACTTC.

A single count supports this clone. CDR3 sequence reads: CASSEQGGRGYTF. The CDR3, as DNA: TGTGCCAGCAGTGAACAGGGGGGACGTGGCTACACCTTC. The chain couples TRBV25-1 to TRBJ1-2; 7 bases are a match to TRBD1. Germline assignment: CDR1 MGHDK and CDR2 SYGVNS. Trimming removed 2 bases from V and 7 bases from J; junction bases left unmatched: 4. This CDR3 is built from 13 residues.

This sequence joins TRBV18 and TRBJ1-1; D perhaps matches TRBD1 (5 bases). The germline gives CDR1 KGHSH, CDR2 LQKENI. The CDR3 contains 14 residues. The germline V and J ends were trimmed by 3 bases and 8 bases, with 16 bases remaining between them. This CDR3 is CASSPARAKREAFF. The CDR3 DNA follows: TGTGCCAGCTCACCTGCCAGGGCAAAACGGGAAGCTTTCTTT.

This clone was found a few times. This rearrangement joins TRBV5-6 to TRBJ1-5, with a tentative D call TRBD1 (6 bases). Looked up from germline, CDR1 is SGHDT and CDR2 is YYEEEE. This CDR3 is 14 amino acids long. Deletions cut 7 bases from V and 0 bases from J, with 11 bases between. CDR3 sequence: CASFRRGSNQPQHF. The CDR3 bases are TGTGCCAGCTTCCGCAGGGGTAGCAATCAGCCCCAGCATTTT.

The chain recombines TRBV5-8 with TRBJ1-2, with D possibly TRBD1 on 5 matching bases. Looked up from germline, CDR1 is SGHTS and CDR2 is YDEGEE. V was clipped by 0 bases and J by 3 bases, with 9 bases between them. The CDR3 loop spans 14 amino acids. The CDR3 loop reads CASSLGGAHYGYTF. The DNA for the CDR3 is TGTGCCAGCAGCTTGGGAGGGGCCCACTATGGCTACACCTTC. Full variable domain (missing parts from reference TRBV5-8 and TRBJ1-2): EAGVTQSPTHLIKTRGQQATLRCSPISGHTSVYWYQQALGLGLQFLLWYDEGEERNRGNFPPRFSGRQFPNYSSELNVNALELEDSALYLCASSLGGAHYGYTFGSGTRLTVV.

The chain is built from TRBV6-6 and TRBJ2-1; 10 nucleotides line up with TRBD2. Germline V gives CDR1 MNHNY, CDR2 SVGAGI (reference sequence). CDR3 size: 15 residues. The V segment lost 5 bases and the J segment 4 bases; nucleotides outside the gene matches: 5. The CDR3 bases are TGTGCCAGCAGTCCCGGGACTAGCGAGTACAATGAGCAGTTCTTC. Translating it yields CASSPGTSEYNEQFF.

The DNA of the CDR3 is TGTGCCAGCAGGGGGGGACGGCATGGGAACGAGCAGTACTTC. Encoded protein: CASRGGRHGNEQYF. The V call is TRBV6-5, the J call TRBJ2-7; perhaps TRBD2 as D (6 bases). V lost 6 bases and J 5 bases, leaving 17 bases between the germline ends. Germline assignment: CDR1 MNHEY and CDR2 SVGAGI. This CDR3 has 14 amino acids.

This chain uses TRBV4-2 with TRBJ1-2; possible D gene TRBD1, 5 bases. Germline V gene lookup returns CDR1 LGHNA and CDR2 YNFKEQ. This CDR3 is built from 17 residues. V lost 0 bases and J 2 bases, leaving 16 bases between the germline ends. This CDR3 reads CASSQEGLRQGNYGYTF. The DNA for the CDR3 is TGTGCCAGCAGCCAAGAAGGACTTAGGCAGGGAAACTATGGCTACACCTTC.

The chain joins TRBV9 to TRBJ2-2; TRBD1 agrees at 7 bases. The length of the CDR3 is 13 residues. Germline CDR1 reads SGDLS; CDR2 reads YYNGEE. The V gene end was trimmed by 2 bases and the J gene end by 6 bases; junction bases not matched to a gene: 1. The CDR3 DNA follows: TGTGCCAGCAGCGTGCAGGGGGCCGGGGAGCTGTTTTTT. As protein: CASSVQGAGELFF.

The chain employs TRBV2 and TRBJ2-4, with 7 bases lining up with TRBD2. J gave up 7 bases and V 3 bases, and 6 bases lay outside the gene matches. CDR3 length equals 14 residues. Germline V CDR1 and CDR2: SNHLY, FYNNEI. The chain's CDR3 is CASSDQLALNIQYF. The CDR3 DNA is TGTGCCAGCAGTGACCAACTAGCGCTGAACATTCAGTACTTC.

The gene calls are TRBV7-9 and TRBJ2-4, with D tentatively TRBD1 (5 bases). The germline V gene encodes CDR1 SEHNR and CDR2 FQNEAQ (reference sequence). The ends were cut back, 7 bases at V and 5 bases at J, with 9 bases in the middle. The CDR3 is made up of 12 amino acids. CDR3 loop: CASTSTENIQYF. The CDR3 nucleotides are TGTGCCAGCACCTCGACAGAAAACATTCAGTACTTC.

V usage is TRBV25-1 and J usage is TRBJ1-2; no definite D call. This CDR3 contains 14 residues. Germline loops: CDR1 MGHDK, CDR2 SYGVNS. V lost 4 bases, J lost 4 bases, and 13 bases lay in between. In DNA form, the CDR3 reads TGTGCCAGCAGTGGTTTTGGGGTGACCTATGGCTACACCTTC. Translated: CASSGFGVTYGYTF.

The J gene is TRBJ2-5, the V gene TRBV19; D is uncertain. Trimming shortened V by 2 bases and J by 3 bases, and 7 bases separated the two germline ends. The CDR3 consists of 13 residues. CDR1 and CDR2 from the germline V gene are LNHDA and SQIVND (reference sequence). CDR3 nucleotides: TGTGCCAGTAGTATATGGCGAAAAGAGACCCAGTACTTC. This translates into CASSIWRKETQYF.

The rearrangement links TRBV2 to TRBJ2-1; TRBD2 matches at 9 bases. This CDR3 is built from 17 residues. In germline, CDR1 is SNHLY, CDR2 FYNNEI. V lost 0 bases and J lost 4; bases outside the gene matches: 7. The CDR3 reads CASSEAKAGGRYNEQFF. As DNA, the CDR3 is TGTGCCAGCAGTGAAGCCAAAGCGGGAGGACGTTACAATGAGCAGTTCTTC.

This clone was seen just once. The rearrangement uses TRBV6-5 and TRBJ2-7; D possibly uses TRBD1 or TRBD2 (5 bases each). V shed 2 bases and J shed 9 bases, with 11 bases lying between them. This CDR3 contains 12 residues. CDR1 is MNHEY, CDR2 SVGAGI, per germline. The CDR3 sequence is CASSYSFGTQYF. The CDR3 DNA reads TGTGCCAGCAGTTACAGCTTTGGGACGCAGTACTTC.

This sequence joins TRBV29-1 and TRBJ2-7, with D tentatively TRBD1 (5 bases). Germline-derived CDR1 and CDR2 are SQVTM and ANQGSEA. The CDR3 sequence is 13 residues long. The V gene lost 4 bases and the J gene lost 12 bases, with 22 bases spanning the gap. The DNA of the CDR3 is TGCAGCGTTGGGTCAGCACAGGCGGAACCACTGTACTTC. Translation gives CSVGSAQAEPLYF.

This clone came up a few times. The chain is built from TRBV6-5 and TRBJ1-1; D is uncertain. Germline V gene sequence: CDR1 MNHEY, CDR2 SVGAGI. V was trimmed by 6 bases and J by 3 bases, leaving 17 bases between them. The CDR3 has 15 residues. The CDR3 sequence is CASRQDDSSHTEAFF. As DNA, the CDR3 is TGTGCCAGCAGACAAGACGACTCGTCGCACACTGAAGCTTTCTTT.